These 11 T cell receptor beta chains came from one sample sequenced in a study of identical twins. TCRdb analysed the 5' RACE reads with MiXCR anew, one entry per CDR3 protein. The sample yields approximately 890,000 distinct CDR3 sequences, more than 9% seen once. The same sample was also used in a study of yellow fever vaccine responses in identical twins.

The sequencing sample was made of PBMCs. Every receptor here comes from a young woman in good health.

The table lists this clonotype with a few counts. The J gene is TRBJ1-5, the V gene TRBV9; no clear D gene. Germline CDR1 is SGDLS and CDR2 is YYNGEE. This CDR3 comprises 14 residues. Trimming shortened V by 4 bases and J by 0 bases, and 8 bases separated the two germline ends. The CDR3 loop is CASSPSFSNQPQHF. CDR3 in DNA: TGTGCCAGCAGCCCCAGTTTTAGCAATCAGCCCCAGCATTTT.

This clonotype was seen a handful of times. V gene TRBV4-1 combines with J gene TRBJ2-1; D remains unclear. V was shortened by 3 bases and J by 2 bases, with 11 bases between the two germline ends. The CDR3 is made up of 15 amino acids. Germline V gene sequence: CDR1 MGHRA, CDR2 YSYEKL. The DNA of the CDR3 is TGCGCCAGCAGCCAGGAAAAGCTCCCCTACAATGAGCAGTTCTTC. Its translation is CASSQEKLPYNEQFF.

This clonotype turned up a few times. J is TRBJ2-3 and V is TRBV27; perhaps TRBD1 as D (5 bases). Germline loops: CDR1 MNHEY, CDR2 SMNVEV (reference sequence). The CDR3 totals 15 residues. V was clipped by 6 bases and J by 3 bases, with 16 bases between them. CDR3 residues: CASRIRTSTTDTQYF. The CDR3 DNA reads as TGTGCCAGCAGGATTCGGACAAGTACGACAGATACGCAGTATTTT.

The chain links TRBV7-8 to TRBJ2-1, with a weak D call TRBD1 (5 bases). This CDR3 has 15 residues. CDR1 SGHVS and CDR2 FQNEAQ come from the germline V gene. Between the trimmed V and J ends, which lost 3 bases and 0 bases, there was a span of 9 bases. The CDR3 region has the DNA TGTGCCAGCAGCTTGACAGCACTCTCCTACAATGAGCAGTTCTTC. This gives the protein CASSLTALSYNEQFF.

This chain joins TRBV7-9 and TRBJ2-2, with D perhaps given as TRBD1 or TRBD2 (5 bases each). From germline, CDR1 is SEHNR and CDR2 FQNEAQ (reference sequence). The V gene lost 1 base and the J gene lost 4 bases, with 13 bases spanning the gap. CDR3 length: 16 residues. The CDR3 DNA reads TGTGCCAGCAGCTTAGGGGGGTTATCCTTCACCGGGGAGCTGTTTTTT. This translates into CASSLGGLSFTGELFF.

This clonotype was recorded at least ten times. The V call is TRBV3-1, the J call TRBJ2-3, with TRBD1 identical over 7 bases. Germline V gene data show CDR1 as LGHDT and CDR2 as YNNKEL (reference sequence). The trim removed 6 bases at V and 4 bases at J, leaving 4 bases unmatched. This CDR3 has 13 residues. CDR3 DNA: TGTGCCAGCAGAGACAGGGTTGCAGATACGCAGTATTTT. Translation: CASRDRVADTQYF.

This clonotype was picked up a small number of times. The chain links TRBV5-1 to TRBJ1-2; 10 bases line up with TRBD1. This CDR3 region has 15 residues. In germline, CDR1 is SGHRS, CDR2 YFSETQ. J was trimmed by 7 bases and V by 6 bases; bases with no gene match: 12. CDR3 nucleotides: TGCGCCAGCACCGACGTCACGGGGACAGGGGCTGGCTACACCTTC. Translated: CASTDVTGTGAGYTF.

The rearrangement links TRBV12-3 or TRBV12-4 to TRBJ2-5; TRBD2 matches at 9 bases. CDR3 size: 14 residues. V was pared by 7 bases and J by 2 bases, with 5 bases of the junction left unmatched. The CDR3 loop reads CASTPLAGQETQYF. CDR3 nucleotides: TGTGCCAGCACCCCTCTAGCGGGGCAAGAGACCCAGTACTTC.

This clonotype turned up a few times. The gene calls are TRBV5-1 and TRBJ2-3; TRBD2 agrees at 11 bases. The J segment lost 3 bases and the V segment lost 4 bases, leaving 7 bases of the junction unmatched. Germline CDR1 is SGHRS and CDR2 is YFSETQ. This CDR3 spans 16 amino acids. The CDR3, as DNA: TGCGCCAGCAGCCCCGGGGGGACTAGCGGAACAGATACGCAGTATTTT. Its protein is CASSPGGTSGTDTQYF.

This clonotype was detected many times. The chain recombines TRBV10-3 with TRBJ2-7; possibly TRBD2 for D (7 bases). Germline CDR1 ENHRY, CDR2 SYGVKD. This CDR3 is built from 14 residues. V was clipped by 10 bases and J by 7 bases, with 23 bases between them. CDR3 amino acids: CATHDIERDNEQYF. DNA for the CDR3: TGTGCCACCCACGATATAGAGCGGGACAATGAGCAGTACTTC.

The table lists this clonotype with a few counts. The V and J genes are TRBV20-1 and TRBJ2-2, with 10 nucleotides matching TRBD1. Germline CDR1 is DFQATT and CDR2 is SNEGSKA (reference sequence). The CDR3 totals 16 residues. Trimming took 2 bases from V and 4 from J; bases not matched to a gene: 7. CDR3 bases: TGCAGTGCTAGACCTCAAGACAGGGGGCCCACCGGGGAGCTGTTTTTT. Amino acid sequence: CSARPQDRGPTGELFF.